What follows are 29 T cell receptor beta chains derived from one specimen sequenced in a study of brain T cells in children with intractable seizures. The assay was immunoSEQ multiplex PCR, and TCRdb's table has in-frame clones only and misses some. The sample has roughly 120,000 clones; 94% are singletons. This sample comprised peripheral blood, obtained at surgery. These receptor sequences come from a boy under two years old with hemimegalencephaly and intractable seizures.

The chain recombines TRBV18 with TRBJ2-7; D gene uncertain. Trimming took 6 bases from V and 10 from J, leaving 16 bases between them. The germline V gene has CDR1 KGHSH and CDR2 LQKENI. There are 12 residues in the CDR3. The CDR3 nucleotides are TGTGCCAGCTCGCCTGATTCTACGAGCCAGTACTTC. Translated, it gives CASSPDSTSQYF.

This sequence joins TRBV9 and TRBJ2-3, with 7 bases matching TRBD2. V lost 0 bases and J lost 3; bases outside the gene matches: 7. This CDR3 is 16 amino acids long. Germline V gene lookup returns CDR1 SGDLS and CDR2 YYNGEE. The CDR3 bases are TGTGCCAGCAGCGTAGGGGCTAGCGGTTATACAGATACGCAGTATTTT. Amino acid sequence: CASSVGASGYTDTQYF.

J is TRBJ2-7 and V is TRBV25-1; 7 positions agree with TRBD2. The germline gives CDR1 MGHDK, CDR2 SYGVNS. The CDR3 is 11 residues long. The trim removed 7 bases at V and 4 bases at J, leaving 1 base unmatched. CDR3 bases: TGTGCCAGCAACGGGGGGTACGAGCAGTACTTC. This sequence encodes CASNGGYEQYF.

The J gene is TRBJ2-1, the V gene TRBV12-5; D gene uncertain. CDR3 length: 12 residues. Between the trimmed V and J ends, which lost 6 bases and 1 base, there was a span of 4 bases. The germline V gene has CDR1 LGHNT and CDR2 FRNRAP. CDR3 in amino acids: CASGSSYNEQFF. Here the CDR3 DNA reads TGTGCTAGTGGGTCGTCCTACAATGAGCAGTTCTTC.

This CDR3 is CASSLTTGEESGYTF. The CDR3 DNA sequence: TGTGCCAGCAGCCTAACCACAGGGGAGGAAAGTGGCTACACCTTC. The chain links TRBV7-9 to TRBJ1-2, with TRBD1 identical over 7 bases. V dropped 5 bases and J dropped 7; count of bases not matched to a gene: 13. The CDR3 is 15 residues long. Germline CDR1 and CDR2: SEHNR and FQNEAQ (reference sequence).

This clone has a single count. The chain couples TRBV5-4 to TRBJ2-1, with TRBD1 matching over 10 bases. V gave up 1 base and J gave up 9 bases; unmatched junction bases: 7. The CDR3 covers 15 residues. Germline loops: CDR1 SGHNT, CDR2 YYREEE (reference sequence). CDR3 sequence: CASSLWDRGLREQFF. The DNA for the CDR3 is TGTGCCAGCAGCTTGTGGGACAGGGGATTACGTGAGCAGTTCTTC.

The rearrangement links TRBV19 to TRBJ2-4, with no clear D. The CDR3 runs to 13 residues. V gave up 6 bases and J gave up 1 base, with 7 bases separating them. Germline CDR1 and CDR2: LNHDA and SQIVND (reference sequence). In DNA, the CDR3 is TGTGCCAGTAGGGAGTCGGCCAAAAACATTCAGTACTTC. Amino acids: CASRESAKNIQYF.

Points on this clone: Different DNA sequences within this sample yield the same CDR3. The genes are TRBV6-5 and TRBJ2-2; possibly TRBD1 for D (5 bases). Germline V gene data show CDR1 as MNHEY and CDR2 as SVGAGI. The CDR3 covers 14 residues. Trimming left V 5 bases short and J 2 bases short, with 9 bases between. The CDR3 sequence: CASSRDRNTGELFF. The CDR3 DNA reads as TGTGCCAGCAGTAGAGACAGAAACACCGGGGAGCTGTTTTTT.

The V call is TRBV27, the J call TRBJ2-7; no reliable D call. CDR1 and CDR2 from the germline V gene are MNHEY and SMNVEV (reference sequence). The V end lost 0 bases, the J end lost 2 bases, and 5 bases lay between the germline ends. The CDR3 spans 13 residues. The CDR3 protein is CASSLSATYEQYF. The DNA of the CDR3 is TGTGCCAGCAGTTTATCGGCCACCTACGAGCAGTACTTC.

V usage is TRBV5-1 and J usage is TRBJ1-6; a possible D gene is TRBD1 (5 bases). The ends were cut back, 4 bases at V and 10 bases at J, with 12 bases in the middle. The CDR3 sequence is 13 residues long. Germline CDR1 is SGHRS and CDR2 is YFSETQ. Here the CDR3 DNA reads TGCGCCAGCAGCCCGGCAGGGTCCTCACCCCTCCACTTT. Protein sequence: CASSPAGSSPLHF. Variable domain in full (rest from reference TRBV5-1 and TRBJ1-6): KAGVTQTPRYLIKTRGQQVTLSCSPISGHRSVSWYQQTPGQGLQFLFEYFSETQRNKGNFPGRFSGRQFSNSRSEMNVSTLELGDSALYLCASSPAGSSPLHFGNGTRLTVT.

The V and J genes are TRBV27 and TRBJ2-7; weak D call: TRBD1 (6 bases). CDR3 length equals 16 residues. V was clipped by 5 bases and J by 2 bases, with 19 bases between them. Germline V lookup: CDR1 MNHEY, CDR2 SMNVEV (reference sequence). Here the CDR3 reads CASSQIQGPPTYEQYF. Here the CDR3 DNA reads TGTGCCAGCAGTCAAATACAGGGTCCCCCTACCTACGAGCAGTACTTC.

The V gene is TRBV7-7, the J gene TRBJ2-3; 11 bases are a match to TRBD2. The CDR3 spans 15 residues. The V gene end was trimmed by 1 base and the J gene end by 5 bases; junction bases not matched to a gene: 2. The V gene's germline CDR1 is SSHAT and CDR2 FNYEAQ (reference sequence). The CDR3 sequence: CASSLVAGGQDTQYF. CDR3 nucleotides: TGTGCCAGCAGCTTAGTAGCGGGAGGGCAAGATACGCAGTATTTT.

CDR3 sequence (DNA): TGTGCCAGCAGTAGAGAAGGGTTTGAGAGACCGTACGAGCAGTACTTC. The encoded protein is CASSREGFERPYEQYF. The chain has TRBV28 and TRBJ2-7; D is unresolved. Germline CDR1 reads MDHEN; CDR2 reads SYDVKM. This CDR3 is 16 amino acids long. Trimming removed 5 bases from V and 4 bases from J, with 21 bases in between.

The V gene is TRBV6-5, the J gene TRBJ2-7; 7 bases are a match to TRBD2. J lost 1 base, V lost 7 bases, and 7 bases had no gene match. This CDR3 region has 14 residues. Germline lookup yields CDR1 MNHEY and CDR2 SVGAGI. CDR3 bases: TGTGCCAGCACCCGGGACTATGGGTCCTACGAGCAGTACTTC. This sequence encodes CASTRDYGSYEQYF.

V usage is TRBV10-3 and J usage is TRBJ1-3; D ambiguous. The germline V and J ends were trimmed by 6 bases and 0 bases, with 12 bases remaining between them. The CDR3 contains 15 residues. Germline V CDR1 and CDR2: ENHRY, SYGVKD. Here the CDR3 reads CAIRGDGHSGNTIYF. In DNA, the CDR3 is TGTGCCATCAGGGGTGACGGTCACTCTGGAAACACCATATATTTT.

The rearrangement joins TRBV3-1 (or the pseudogene TRBV3-2) to TRBJ1-1; TRBD1 aligns across 7 bases. V gave up 2 bases and J gave up 2 bases; unmatched junction bases: 2. Germline V gene lookup returns CDR1 LGHDT and CDR2 YNNKEL (reference sequence). The CDR3 spans 14 residues. As DNA, the CDR3 is TGTGCCAGCAGCCAATACAGGGGCAACACTGAAGCTTTCTTT. This codes for CASSQYRGNTEAFF.

The V gene is TRBV19, the J gene TRBJ1-5; D is undetermined. The CDR3 sequence is 15 residues long. Germline V gene sequence: CDR1 LNHDA, CDR2 SQIVND (reference sequence). V shed 3 bases and J shed 5 bases, with 14 bases lying between them. The CDR3 sequence is CASSIMVTADQPQHF. CDR3 nucleotides: TGTGCCAGTAGTATCATGGTAACAGCGGATCAGCCCCAGCATTTT.

The V gene is TRBV2, the J gene TRBJ2-7, with 8 nucleotides matching TRBD2. This CDR3 is 14 amino acids long. Losses at the gene ends were 6 bases for V and 5 bases for J; bases not matched to a gene: 9. Germline loops: CDR1 SNHLY, CDR2 FYNNEI. The CDR3 here is CASRERGLVDEQYF. CDR3 in DNA: TGTGCCAGCAGAGAAAGGGGACTAGTCGACGAGCAGTACTTC.

This chain joins TRBV29-1 and TRBJ2-3; TRBD2 matches at 8 bases. This CDR3 has 15 amino acids. CDR1 SQVTM and CDR2 ANQGSEA come from the germline V gene. V lost 2 bases, J lost 4 bases, and 8 bases stayed unmatched. CDR3 protein: CSVEPSGSGADTQYF. CDR3 bases: TGCAGCGTTGAACCCAGCGGGAGCGGGGCAGATACGCAGTATTTT.

The chain couples TRBV6-5 to TRBJ2-6, with D perhaps matching TRBD1 or TRBD2 (6 bases each). Looked up from germline, CDR1 is MNHEY and CDR2 is SVGAGI. The ends were cut back, 7 bases at V and 0 bases at J, with 10 bases in the middle. The CDR3 consists of 15 residues. For the CDR3, the DNA is TGTGCCAGCACCAAGGGGGGCTCTGGGGCCAACGTCCTGACTTTC. This encodes CASTKGGSGANVLTF.

V gene TRBV6-5 combines with J gene TRBJ1-5; D is undetermined. The CDR3 loop spans 14 amino acids. With 2 bases removed from V and 2 bases from J, the gap between germline ends came to 7 bases. Germline V gene data show CDR1 as MNHEY and CDR2 as SVGAGI. CDR3 residues: CASSYREGNQPQHF. CDR3 coding DNA: TGTGCCAGCAGTTACAGGGAGGGCAATCAGCCCCAGCATTTT.

This clone was recorded once. The rearrangement uses TRBV5-8 and TRBJ2-1; D remains ambiguous. V dropped 0 bases and J dropped 9 bases, with 13 bases sitting between them. CDR3 length: 14 residues. CDR1 SGHTS and CDR2 YDEGEE come from the germline V gene. Here the CDR3 reads CASSLGARTTEQFF. The CDR3 bases are TGTGCCAGCAGCTTGGGGGCGAGGACGACTGAGCAGTTCTTC.

The V call is TRBV11-2, the J call TRBJ1-1; 7 nucleotides align to TRBD1. From germline, CDR1 is SGHAT and CDR2 FQNNGV. The trim removed 3 bases at V and 5 bases at J, leaving 12 bases unmatched. The CDR3 contains 16 residues. This CDR3 is CASSFRQGSEKTEAFF. The CDR3, as DNA: TGTGCCAGCAGCTTCAGACAGGGAAGTGAAAAAACTGAAGCTTTCTTT.

The genes are TRBV9 and TRBJ2-1; TRBD1 might be the D (5 bases). The germline gives CDR1 SGDLS, CDR2 YYNGEE. V lost 1 base to trimming and J lost 4 bases, with 12 bases between them. This CDR3 has 15 amino acids. The CDR3, as DNA: TGTGCCAGCAGCGTAAGCCAGGGCGAATACAATGAGCAGTTCTTC. Translating it yields CASSVSQGEYNEQFF.

The chain employs TRBV27 and TRBJ1-1, with D unresolved. Deletions cut 3 bases from V and 5 bases from J, with 13 bases between. The CDR3 totals 14 residues. Germline lookup yields CDR1 MNHEY and CDR2 SMNVEV (reference sequence). The CDR3 DNA follows: TGTGCCAGCAGTTTTAGGGCGGTTAGTACTGAAGCTTTCTTT. Protein: CASSFRAVSTEAFF.

The chain joins TRBV6-1 to TRBJ1-1; D call uncertain. From germline, CDR1 is MNHNS and CDR2 SASEGT. V lost 2 bases, J lost 4 bases, and 11 bases lay in between. The CDR3 consists of 14 residues. CDR3 in DNA: TGTGCCAGCAGTGAAACAGCTAGATTCACTGAAGCTTTCTTT. This sequence encodes CASSETARFTEAFF.

This chain connects TRBV19 to TRBJ1-5, with TRBD1 identical over 12 bases. V was clipped by 6 bases and J by 5 bases; unmatched bases: 2. Germline V gene lookup returns CDR1 LNHDA and CDR2 SQIVND (reference sequence). The CDR3 totals 14 residues. This CDR3 reads CASRGQGAHQPQHF. The DNA of the CDR3 is TGTGCCAGTAGGGGACAGGGGGCTCATCAGCCCCAGCATTTT.

The rearrangement links TRBV9 to TRBJ2-1; no firm D call. V gave up 0 bases and J gave up 3 bases, with 4 bases separating them. The CDR3 totals 13 residues. Germline values: CDR1 SGDLS, CDR2 YYNGEE. The CDR3 DNA reads TGTGCCAGCAGCGTAGCGAACTACAATGAGCAGTTCTTC. Its translation: CASSVANYNEQFF.

The chain uses TRBV19 and TRBJ2-7, with 8 bases identical to TRBD2. The CDR3 has 15 amino acids. The trim removed 5 bases at V and 4 bases at J, leaving 10 bases unmatched. CDR1 is LNHDA and CDR2 is SQIVND in the germline V gene (reference sequence). CDR3 bases: TGTGCCAGTAGTCCCCAACCGGGACTAGTGTACGAGCAGTACTTC. Its translation is CASSPQPGLVYEQYF.